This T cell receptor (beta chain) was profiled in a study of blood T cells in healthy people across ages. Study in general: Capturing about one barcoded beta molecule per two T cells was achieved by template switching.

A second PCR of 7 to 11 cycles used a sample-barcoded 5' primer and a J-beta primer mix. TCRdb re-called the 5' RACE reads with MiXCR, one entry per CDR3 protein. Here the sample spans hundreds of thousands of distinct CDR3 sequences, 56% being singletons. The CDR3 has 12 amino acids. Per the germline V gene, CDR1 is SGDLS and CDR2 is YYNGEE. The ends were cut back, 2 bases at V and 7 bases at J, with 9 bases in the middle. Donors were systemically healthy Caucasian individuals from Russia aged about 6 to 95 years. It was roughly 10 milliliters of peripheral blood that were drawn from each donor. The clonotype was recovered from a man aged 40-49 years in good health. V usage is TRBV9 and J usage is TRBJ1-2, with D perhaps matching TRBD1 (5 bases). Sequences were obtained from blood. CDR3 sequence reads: CASSVGRAGYTF. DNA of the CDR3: TGTGCCAGCAGCGTTGGCAGGGCTGGCTACACCTTC.